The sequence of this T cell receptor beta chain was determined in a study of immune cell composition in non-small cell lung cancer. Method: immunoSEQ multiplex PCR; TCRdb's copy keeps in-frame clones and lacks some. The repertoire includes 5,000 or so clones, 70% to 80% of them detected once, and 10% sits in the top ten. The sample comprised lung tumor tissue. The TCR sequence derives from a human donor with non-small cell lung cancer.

CDR3: CASSLVDREKLFF. The CDR3 DNA sequence: TGTGCCAGCAGCTTAGTAGACAGGGAAAAACTGTTTTTT. This chain uses TRBV11-2 with TRBJ1-4; a possible D gene is TRBD1 (6 bases). Germline CDR1 is SGHAT and CDR2 is FQNNGV. The CDR3 is 13 residues long. V was trimmed by 1 base and J by 8 bases, leaving 8 bases between them.